These 22 T cell receptor beta chains share one sample of origin, sequenced in a study of early T cells in non-severe SARS-CoV-2 infection (dated by TCRdb to 2020 to 2023). The library was prepared using 5' RACE. The listed sequencing device is NextSeq 500. TCRdb passed the public sequencing reads through fastp at Q25 and MiXCR, retaining productive beta sequences. One record per CDR3 amino acid sequence lists the most common genes and DNA. The sample includes 25,000 to 30,000 distinct CDR3 sequences, with roughly 4.5% observed a single time. The ten largest clones add up to about an eighth of the sample. The sequencing input was whole blood. These receptors were taken from an adult who was a healthcare worker with PCR-confirmed SARS-CoV-2 infection or an uninfected control (not recorded which).

In its sample, this clonotype was seen many times. J is TRBJ1-1 and V is TRBV29-1; TRBD1 might be the D (5 bases). This CDR3 has 13 amino acids. Trimming removed 8 bases at V and 1 base at J, with 14 bases between. Germline V gives CDR1 SQVTM, CDR2 ANQGSEA. Here the CDR3 DNA reads TGCAGCCTCAGGGACGGTGGGAACACTGAAGCTTTCTTT. This gives the protein CSLRDGGNTEAFF.

This clonotype occurred many times. J is TRBJ1-5 and V is TRBV18, with no clear D. V was pared by 1 base and J by 6 bases, with 7 bases between. The CDR3 loop spans 13 amino acids. Germline V gene sequence: CDR1 KGHSH, CDR2 LQKENI. The CDR3 here is CASSPQGTQPQHF. The CDR3 nucleotides read TGTGCCAGCTCACCACAGGGTACTCAGCCCCAGCATTTT.

The rearrangement links TRBV24-1 to TRBJ2-2; TRBD2 might be the D (6 bases). Germline V gene sequence: CDR1 KGHDR, CDR2 SFDVKD. This CDR3 spans 18 amino acids. V lost 5 bases to trimming and J lost 1 base, with 19 bases between them. In DNA form, the CDR3 reads TGTGCCACCAGTGGTTCCTACCTTGCGGGAAGGAACACCGGGGAGCTGTTTTTT. Translation gives CATSGSYLAGRNTGELFF.

This clonotype has at least ten counts. The chain employs TRBV20-1 and TRBJ1-5, with D tentatively TRBD1 (5 bases). This CDR3 is built from 13 residues. The V end lost 6 bases, the J end lost 3 bases, and 12 bases lay between the germline ends. CDR1 is DFQATT, CDR2 SNEGSKA, per germline (reference sequence). The CDR3, as DNA: TGCAGTGCAACGGCGACAGTCAATCAGCCCCAGCATTTT. Translating it yields CSATATVNQPQHF.

In its sample, this clonotype was seen many times. The chain joins TRBV20-1 to TRBJ2-3, with D possibly TRBD1 on 6 matching bases. V lost 3 bases to trimming and J lost 2 bases, with 12 bases between them. Germline V gives CDR1 DFQATT, CDR2 SNEGSKA (reference sequence). The CDR3 is made up of 14 amino acids. In DNA form, the CDR3 reads TGCAGTGCTAGTATGCAGGGGATCACAGATACGCAGTATTTT. It translates to CSASMQGITDTQYF.

Many counts were recorded for this clonotype. The CDR3 spells CASSPAGTQQETQYF. In DNA form, the CDR3 reads TGTGCCAGCAGCCCTGCGGGGACCCAACAAGAGACCCAGTACTTC. The chain combines TRBV7-2 with TRBJ2-5; possible D gene TRBD2, 6 bases. This CDR3 spans 15 amino acids. Germline lookup yields CDR1 SGHTA and CDR2 FQGNSA. V dropped 5 bases and J dropped 2 bases, with 15 bases sitting between them.

This clonotype was detected ten times or more. This chain joins TRBV6-5 and TRBJ1-5; 7 nucleotides match TRBD1. CDR1 is MNHEY and CDR2 is SVGAGI in the germline V gene. This CDR3 is built from 14 residues. The ends lost 6 bases at V and 3 bases at J; junction bases unmatched: 5. The CDR3 DNA reads as TGTGCCAGCAGCTACGGACAGGACAATCAGCCCCAGCATTTT. Its protein is CASSYGQDNQPQHF.

This sequence joins TRBV3-1 and TRBJ1-6, with D possibly matching TRBD1 (5 bases). The V gene's germline CDR1 is LGHDT and CDR2 YNNKEL (reference sequence). V was cut by 4 bases and J by 6 bases, with 10 bases left in between. The CDR3 covers 14 residues. The CDR3 spells CASSPGGGNSPLHF. In nucleotides, the CDR3 is TGTGCCAGCAGCCCGGGGGGAGGTAATTCACCCCTCCACTTT. The complete variable domain, with remaining parts taken from reference TRBV3-1 and TRBJ1-6, reads DTAVSQTPKYLVTQMGNDKSIKCEQNLGHDTMYWYKQDSKKFLKIMFSYNNKELIINETVPNRFSPKSPDKAHLNLHINSLELGDSAVYFCASSPGGGNSPLHFGNGTRLTVT.

This clonotype was seen repeatedly, ten times or more. The chain has TRBV7-6 and TRBJ1-4, with D perhaps TRBD1 (5 bases). Looked up from germline, CDR1 is SGHVS and CDR2 is FNYEAQ. The CDR3 runs 15 residues. Trimming took 2 bases from V and 8 from J, leaving 15 bases between them. CDR3 sequence reads: CASSLQGRLAEKLFF. The DNA of the CDR3 is TGTGCCAGCAGCTTACAGGGCCGATTGGCCGAAAAACTGTTTTTT.

By frequency in the sample, this clonotype is medium-sized (0.01 to 0.1%). The V gene is TRBV20-1, the J gene TRBJ2-7; tentative D call: TRBD1 (6 bases). Between the trimmed V and J ends, which lost 1 base and 3 bases, there was a span of 10 bases. This CDR3 is built from 13 residues. In germline, CDR1 is DFQATT, CDR2 SNEGSKA (reference sequence). CDR3 sequence: CSARGGQHYEQYF. The DNA of the CDR3 is TGCAGTGCTAGAGGTGGACAGCACTACGAGCAGTACTTC.

This clonotype was counted at least ten times. This chain uses TRBV7-9 with TRBJ2-7; possible D gene TRBD1, 6 bases. The CDR3 consists of 13 residues. The V gene's germline CDR1 is SEHNR and CDR2 FQNEAQ (reference sequence). Deletions cut 5 bases from V and 2 bases from J, with 10 bases between. In DNA, the CDR3 is TGTGCCAGCAGCCGGGACACTACCTACGAGCAGTACTTC. As protein: CASSRDTTYEQYF.

V is TRBV7-8 and J is TRBJ2-1; TRBD2 matches at 9 bases. Germline values: CDR1 SGHVS, CDR2 FQNEAQ. The CDR3 is 15 amino acids. Trimming took 1 base from V and 6 from J; bases not matched to a gene: 4. CDR3: CASSLVASGINEQFF. The CDR3 DNA is TGTGCCAGCAGCTTAGTTGCTAGCGGGATCAATGAGCAGTTCTTC. The full variable domain, with the rest looked up from reference TRBV7-8 and TRBJ2-1, is GAGVSQSPRYKVAKRGQDVALRCDPISGHVSLFWYQQALGQGPEFLTYFQNEAQLDKSGLPSDRFFAERPEGSVSTLKIQRTQQEDSAVYLCASSLVASGINEQFFGPGTRLTVL.

The genes are TRBV27 and TRBJ2-7; 7 nucleotides agree with TRBD1. Germline values: CDR1 MNHEY, CDR2 SMNVEV (reference sequence). V lost 2 bases, J lost 3 bases, and 4 bases stayed unmatched. The CDR3 runs to 14 residues. CDR3 amino acids: CASSLIGGSYEQYF. DNA of the CDR3: TGTGCCAGCAGTTTAATAGGGGGCAGCTACGAGCAGTACTTC.

This clonotype was found many times. This chain uses TRBV6-4 with TRBJ2-1; no firm D call. Looked up from germline, CDR1 is MRHNA and CDR2 is SNTAGT. The germline V and J ends were trimmed by 0 bases and 8 bases, with 14 bases remaining between them. The CDR3 is 15 residues long. CDR3 residues: CASSDSGSASDEQFF. The CDR3 DNA follows: TGTGCCAGCAGTGACTCGGGGTCTGCTTCCGATGAGCAGTTCTTC.

In its sample, this clonotype was seen many times. The V gene is TRBV29-1, the J gene TRBJ2-1; D may correspond to TRBD1 or TRBD2 (5 bases each). The V gene lost 3 bases and the J gene lost 0 bases, with 9 bases spanning the gap. The germline V gene has CDR1 SQVTM and CDR2 ANQGSEA. There are 14 residues in the CDR3. CDR3 sequence (DNA): TGCAGCGTTGATGGGGGAAGCTCCTACAATGAGCAGTTCTTC. Translated: CSVDGGSSYNEQFF.

This clonotype was recorded at least ten times. The CDR3 is CASSAPTSVVTDTQYF. The CDR3 nucleotides are TGTGCCAGCAGCGCCCCGACTAGCGTGGTCACAGATACGCAGTATTTT. The chain couples TRBV7-9 to TRBJ2-3; 8 positions match TRBD2. Per germline, CDR1 SEHNR and CDR2 FQNEAQ (reference sequence). Trimming removed 5 bases from V and 2 bases from J; junction bases left unmatched: 9. The CDR3 sequence is 16 residues long.

This clonotype was seen ten or more times. V gene TRBV28 combines with J gene TRBJ2-5, with 11 bases fitting TRBD2. Germline-derived CDR1 and CDR2 are MDHEN and SYDVKM. Trimming at V came to 3 bases and at J to 2 bases, leaving 11 bases not matched to a gene. The CDR3 is 18 amino acids. The CDR3: CASSFHLPGLAEQETQYF. The DNA of the CDR3 is TGTGCCAGCAGTTTCCACTTACCGGGACTAGCGGAACAAGAGACCCAGTACTTC.

The table lists this clonotype with many counts. The chain employs TRBV20-1 and TRBJ2-1; the match to TRBD2 covers 8 bases. Germline V CDR1 and CDR2: DFQATT, SNEGSKA (reference sequence). V lost 4 bases and J lost 0; bases outside the gene matches: 2. The CDR3 loop spans 14 amino acids. The CDR3 nucleotides read TGCAGTGCTATAGCGGGGAGCTCCTACAATGAGCAGTTCTTC. It encodes CSAIAGSSYNEQFF.

This clonotype has ten or more counts. The gene calls are TRBV4-2 and TRBJ1-2, with TRBD1 identical over 10 bases. Germline V gives CDR1 LGHNA, CDR2 YNFKEQ. Trimming cost V 0 bases and J 8 bases; bases outside gene matches: 12. The CDR3 sequence is 17 residues long. The CDR3 DNA follows: TGTGCCAGCAGCCAAGAGGGGGGTGACGGGACAGGGGCCGGCTACACCTTC. Encoded protein: CASSQEGGDGTGAGYTF.

The chain couples TRBV9 to TRBJ2-1; D not certain. The V gene lost 0 bases and the J gene lost 3 bases, with 10 bases spanning the gap. The CDR3 is 15 amino acids. Germline CDR1 is SGDLS and CDR2 is YYNGEE. CDR3 region: CASSVAPRNYNEQFF. DNA for the CDR3: TGTGCCAGCAGCGTAGCACCTAGGAACTACAATGAGCAGTTCTTC. Using reference TRBV9 and TRBJ2-1 for the parts outside the CDR3, the full variable domain is DSGVTQTPKHLITATGQRVTLRCSPRSGDLSVYWYQQSLDQGLQFLIQYYNGEERAKGNILERFSAQQFPDLHSELNLSSLELGDSALYFCASSVAPRNYNEQFFGPGTRLTVL.

This clonotype was seen at least ten times. The rearrangement joins TRBV7-9 to TRBJ2-5; possibly TRBD1 for D (6 bases). Germline V CDR1 and CDR2: SEHNR, FQNEAQ (reference sequence). The CDR3 extends over 14 amino acids. The V and J ends lost 3 bases and 3 bases respectively, with 11 bases between them. For the CDR3, the DNA is TGTGCCAGCAGCTTTGGGGCAGGGGAAGAGACCCAGTACTTC. Protein product: CASSFGAGEETQYF.

This chain uses TRBV4-2 with TRBJ2-7; 7 nucleotides line up with TRBD1. The length of the CDR3 is 16 residues. Germline V lookup: CDR1 LGHNA, CDR2 YNFKEQ. V shed 0 bases, J shed 2 bases, and the junction held 7 bases outside the gene matches. CDR3 residues: CASSQDLGGSPYEQYF. CDR3 DNA sequence: TGTGCCAGCAGCCAAGATTTAGGGGGCAGCCCCTACGAGCAGTACTTC.